These 15 T cell receptor beta chains were all obtained from the same sample, sequenced in a study of technical replicates of blood from a few donors. The protocol was immunoSEQ multiplex PCR, while the TCRdb copy is restricted to in-frame clones and leaves out a portion. There are about 83,000 clones in the sample; just over 90% occur only once, and about 0.27% lies in the top ten. Input material: T cells isolated from PBMCs. These TCRs come from a human donor in good health.

The chain links TRBV6-6 to TRBJ1-1; 10 bases are a match to TRBD1. Germline V CDR1 and CDR2: MNHNY, SVGAGI (reference sequence). This CDR3 comprises 14 residues. The V segment lost 6 bases and the J segment 6 bases; nucleotides outside the gene matches: 7. CDR3 bases: TGTGCCAGCAGCTACGGACAGGGGGTCGCTGAAGCTTTCTTT. It codes for CASSYGQGVAEAFF.

The gene calls are TRBV6-5 and TRBJ2-3; D may be TRBD2 (5 bases). V lost 4 bases and J lost 2, with 16 bases in between. Germline loops: CDR1 MNHEY, CDR2 SVGAGI. The CDR3 is 16 amino acids. In nucleotides, the CDR3 is TGTGCCAGCAGTTCTAAGTGGGAGCGCCACACAGATACGCAGTATTTT. It translates to CASSSKWERHTDTQYF.

The chain has TRBV11-3 and TRBJ2-1, with 8 nucleotides matching TRBD2. The CDR3 loop spans 14 amino acids. Germline-derived CDR1 and CDR2 are SGHNT and YENEEA. V lost 1 base, J lost 7 bases, and 3 bases stayed unmatched. The CDR3 loop is CASSLAGGPNEQFF. The DNA for the CDR3 is TGTGCCAGCAGCTTAGCGGGAGGGCCTAATGAGCAGTTCTTC.

This clone came up once. This sequence joins TRBV2 and TRBJ2-1, with 8 bases matching TRBD2. V shed 3 bases and J 10 bases; nucleotides not matched to a gene: 5. Germline CDR1 SNHLY, CDR2 FYNNEI. This CDR3 region has 13 residues. DNA for the CDR3: TGTGCCAGCAGTGAGGGACTAGTGAGCGAGCAGTTCTTC. It is translated as CASSEGLVSEQFF. Full variable domain (missing parts from reference TRBV2 and TRBJ2-1): EPEVTQTPSHQVTQMGQEVILRCVPISNHLYFYWYRQILGQKVEFLVSFYNNEISEKSEIFDDQFSVERPDGSNFTLKIRSTKLEDSAMYFCASSEGLVSEQFFGPGTRLTVL.

CDR3 nucleotides: TGCGCCAGCAGCTATAACACAGATACGCAGTATTTT. This gives the protein CASSYNTDTQYF. The chain couples TRBV5-1 to TRBJ2-3; D gene uncertain. Germline CDR1 is SGHRS and CDR2 is YFSETQ. Deletions cut 3 bases from V and 2 bases from J, with 4 bases between. The CDR3 has 12 residues.

The rearrangement joins TRBV6-1 to TRBJ2-7; D possibly corresponds to TRBD2 (8 bases). The germline V gene has CDR1 MNHNS and CDR2 SASEGT. The V end lost 10 bases, the J end lost 3 bases, and 16 bases lay between the germline ends. This CDR3 spans 13 amino acids. The DNA of the CDR3 is TGTGCCACCACGGGGGGGACAGACTACGAGCAGTACTTC. This sequence encodes CATTGGTDYEQYF.

The chain joins TRBV7-3 to TRBJ1-2, with D hard to call. CDR1 is SGHTA, CDR2 FQGTGA, per germline. V gave up 6 bases and J gave up 6 bases, with 17 bases separating them. The CDR3 spans 14 residues. As DNA, the CDR3 is TGTGCCAGCAGTTACGTCGGGAGTGGTAATGGCTACACCTTC. This sequence encodes CASSYVGSGNGYTF.

This chain joins TRBV11-2 and TRBJ2-7, with unresolved D. The V gene lost 3 bases and the J gene lost 4 bases, with 10 bases spanning the gap. Germline lookup yields CDR1 SGHAT and CDR2 FQNNGV. The CDR3 totals 13 residues. The CDR3 sequence is CASSLATEYEQYF. CDR3 nucleotides: TGTGCCAGCAGCTTGGCCACAGAGTACGAGCAGTACTTC.

This chain links TRBV7-9 with TRBJ2-7; D might be TRBD1 (6 bases). Trimming pared 5 bases from V and 3 bases from J, leaving 17 bases between. The length of the CDR3 is 15 residues. Germline V lookup: CDR1 SEHNR, CDR2 FQNEAQ (reference sequence). In nucleotides, the CDR3 is TGTGCCAGCAGCGGCACCGGGACAATATACTACGAGCAGTACTTC. Translation gives CASSGTGTIYYEQYF.

The chain carries TRBV10-2 and TRBJ1-2; maybe TRBD1 (5 bases). V was clipped by 3 bases and J by 5 bases, with 13 bases between them. The length of the CDR3 is 14 residues. Germline CDR1 WSHSY, CDR2 SAAADI. The CDR3 region has the DNA TGCGCCAGCAGTGAAACAGGACCAGGGTATGGCTACACCTTC. Translated: CASSETGPGYGYTF.

The chain carries TRBV27 and TRBJ1-3, with TRBD1 as a possible D gene (5 bases). Germline V gene data show CDR1 as MNHEY and CDR2 as SMNVEV (reference sequence). This CDR3 spans 17 amino acids. Deletions cut 2 bases from V and 2 bases from J, with 16 bases between. CDR3 sequence (DNA): TGTGCCAGCAGTTTAAATGGCAGGGATTTCCCTGGAAACACCATATATTTT. Its translation is CASSLNGRDFPGNTIYF.

This chain uses TRBV7-8 with TRBJ2-7; D possibly corresponds to TRBD2 (5 bases). Trimming shortened V by 1 base and J by 0 bases, and 13 bases separated the two germline ends. The CDR3 is made up of 16 amino acids. CDR1 is SGHVS and CDR2 is FQNEAQ in the germline V gene. DNA of the CDR3: TGTGCCAGCAGCTTAGAAGGGCAGCGGTTCTCCTACGAGCAGTACTTC. It encodes CASSLEGQRFSYEQYF.

In this sample, this clone turned up once. The CDR3 DNA sequence: TGCGCCAGCAGCCAACTCGGGACTAGCGGTCGGTCCTACAATGAGCAGTTCTTC. It yields the protein CASSQLGTSGRSYNEQFF. The chain is built from TRBV4-1 and TRBJ2-1, with 11 bases matching TRBD2. Germline V CDR1 and CDR2: MGHRA, YSYEKL. V lost 2 bases and J lost 1; bases outside the gene matches: 7. The CDR3 contains 18 residues.

This chain joins TRBV10-3 and TRBJ2-1; D not certain. The CDR3 covers 12 residues. Germline V gene lookup returns CDR1 ENHRY and CDR2 SYGVKD. V was cut by 2 bases and J by 8 bases, with 7 bases left in between. CDR3 nucleotide sequence: TGTGCCATCAGTGAGAGCAGCGATGAGCAGTTCTTC. Its translation: CAISESSDEQFF.

About this clone itself: At one boundary the junction diverges from the germline segment, which might be a read error. The V and J genes are TRBV2 and TRBJ1-2; D might be TRBD1 (6 bases). Germline-derived CDR1 and CDR2 are SNHLY and FYNNEI. The CDR3 has 12 residues. The CDR3 loop is CASSETGTSLDF. DNA of the CDR3: TGTGCCAGCAGTGAAACTGGGACAAGCTTAGATTTC.